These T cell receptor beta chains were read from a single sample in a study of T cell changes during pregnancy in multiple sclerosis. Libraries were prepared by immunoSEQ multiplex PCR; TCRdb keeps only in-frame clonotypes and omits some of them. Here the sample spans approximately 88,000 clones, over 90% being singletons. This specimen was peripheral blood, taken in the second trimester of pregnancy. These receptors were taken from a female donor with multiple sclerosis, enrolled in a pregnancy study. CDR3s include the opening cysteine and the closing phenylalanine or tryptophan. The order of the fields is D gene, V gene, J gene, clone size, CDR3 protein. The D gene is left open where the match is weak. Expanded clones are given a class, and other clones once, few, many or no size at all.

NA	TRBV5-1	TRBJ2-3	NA	CASSLEGPTDTQYF
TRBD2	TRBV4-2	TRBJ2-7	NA	CASSQEGPGGSSYEQYF
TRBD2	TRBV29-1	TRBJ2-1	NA	CSVGGALAGVSSYNEQFF
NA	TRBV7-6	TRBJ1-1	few	CASSQAPNTEAFF
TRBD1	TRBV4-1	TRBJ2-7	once	CASSQEFRGLEQYF
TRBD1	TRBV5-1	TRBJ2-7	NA	CASSGTDREAEQYF
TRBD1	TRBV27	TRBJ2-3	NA	CASSHRDRGTDTQYF
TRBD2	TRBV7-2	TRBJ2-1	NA	CASSPGAGAQDNEQFF
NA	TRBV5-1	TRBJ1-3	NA	CASSLGRLENTIYF
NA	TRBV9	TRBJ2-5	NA	CASSLKVKDSRETQYF
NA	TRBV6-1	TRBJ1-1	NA	CASSRTEIMNTEAFF
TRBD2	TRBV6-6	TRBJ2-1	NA	CASSYDGRTYNEQFF
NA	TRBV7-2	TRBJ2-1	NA	CASSLDWRRSEQFF
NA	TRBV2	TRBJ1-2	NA	CASSRRDTNYGYTF
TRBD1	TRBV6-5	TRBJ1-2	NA	CASRTGTGIGYTF
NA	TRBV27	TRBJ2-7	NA	CASRSRFSEQYF
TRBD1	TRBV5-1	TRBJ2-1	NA	CASSLGWTGGNEQFF
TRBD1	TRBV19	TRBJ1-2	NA	CASSLRDRGGRVNGYTF
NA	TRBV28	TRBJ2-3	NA	CASSLSADTQYF
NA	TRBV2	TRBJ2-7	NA	CASSEAPKQYF
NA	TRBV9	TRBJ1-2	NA	CASSVVGARFYGYTF
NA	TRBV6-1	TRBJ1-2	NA	CASGLGQRNYGYTF
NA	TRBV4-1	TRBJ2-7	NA	CASSQSSGSSYEQYF
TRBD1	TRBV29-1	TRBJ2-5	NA	CSVSGQLQETQYF
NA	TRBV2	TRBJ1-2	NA	CASSEVGRRGTYTF
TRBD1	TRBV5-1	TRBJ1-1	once	CASSLATGGTEAFF
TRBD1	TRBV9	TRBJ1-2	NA	CASSVDSGQGSNYGYTF
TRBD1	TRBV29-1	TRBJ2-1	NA	CSVIRDRGLAGYNEQFF
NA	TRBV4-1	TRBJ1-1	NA	CASSKGQNTEAFF
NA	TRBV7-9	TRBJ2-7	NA	CASSPLGDAVDEQYF
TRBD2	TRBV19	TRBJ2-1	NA	CASSIEREIGEQFF
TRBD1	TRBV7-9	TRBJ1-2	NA	CASRAGGQVGYTF
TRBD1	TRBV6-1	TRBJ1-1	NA	CASRWLLDRAEAFF
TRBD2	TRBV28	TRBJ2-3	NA	CASSSLAGADTQYF
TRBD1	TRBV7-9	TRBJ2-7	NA	CASSLLSPRDRRYEQYF
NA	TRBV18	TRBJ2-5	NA	CASSPRERGQETQYF
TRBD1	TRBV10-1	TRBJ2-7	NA	CASSNGQGYSYEQYF
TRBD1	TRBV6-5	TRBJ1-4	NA	CASSYSAGGFEKLFF
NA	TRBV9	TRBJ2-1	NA	CASSVAGLGSRNEQFF
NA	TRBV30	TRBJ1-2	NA	CAWSVVAGNYGYTF
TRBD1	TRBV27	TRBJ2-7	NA	CASSLDRGAEQYF
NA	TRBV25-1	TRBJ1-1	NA	CATGGTEAFF
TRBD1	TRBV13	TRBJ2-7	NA	CASSTGGGGAYHEQYF
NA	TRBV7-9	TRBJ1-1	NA	CASSTRGILTEAFF